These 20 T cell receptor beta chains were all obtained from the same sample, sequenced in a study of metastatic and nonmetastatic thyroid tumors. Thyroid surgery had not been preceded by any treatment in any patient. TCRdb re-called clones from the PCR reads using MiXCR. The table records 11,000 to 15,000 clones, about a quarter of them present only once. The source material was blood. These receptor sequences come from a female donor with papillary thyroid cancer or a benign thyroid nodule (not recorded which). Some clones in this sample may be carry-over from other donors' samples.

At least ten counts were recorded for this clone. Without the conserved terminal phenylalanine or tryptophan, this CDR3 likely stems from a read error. The CDR3 nucleotides are TGTGCCAGCAGGCAGGGAAGGAAAGCTTTCCTT. Its protein product is CASRQGRKAFL. The gene calls are TRBV12-3 or TRBV12-4 and TRBJ1-1, with D perhaps matching TRBD1 (5 bases). The CDR3 covers 11 residues. The germline V and J ends were trimmed by 6 bases and 9 bases, with 11 bases remaining between them.

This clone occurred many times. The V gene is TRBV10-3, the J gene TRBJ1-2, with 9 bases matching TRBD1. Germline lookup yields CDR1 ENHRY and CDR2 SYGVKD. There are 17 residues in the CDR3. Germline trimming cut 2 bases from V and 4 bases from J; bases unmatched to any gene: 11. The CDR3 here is CAISEERIQGAGYGYTF. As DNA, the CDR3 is TGTGCCATCAGTGAGGAAAGAATACAGGGGGCGGGCTATGGCTACACCTTC.

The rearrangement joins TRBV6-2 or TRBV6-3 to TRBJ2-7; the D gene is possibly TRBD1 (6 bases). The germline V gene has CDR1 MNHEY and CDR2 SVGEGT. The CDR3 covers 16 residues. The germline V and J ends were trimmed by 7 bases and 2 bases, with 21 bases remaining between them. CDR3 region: CASTRSGTLNAYEQYF. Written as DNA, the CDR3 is TGTGCCAGCACGAGATCCGGGACACTCAACGCCTACGAGCAGTACTTC.

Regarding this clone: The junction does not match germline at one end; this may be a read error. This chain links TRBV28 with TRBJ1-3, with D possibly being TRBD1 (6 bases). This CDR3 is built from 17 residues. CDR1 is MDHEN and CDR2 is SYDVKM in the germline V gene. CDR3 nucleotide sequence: TGTGCCAGCAGACTCTTGGACAGACTAATCTCTGGAAACAACATATATTTT. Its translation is CASRLLDRLISGNNIYF.

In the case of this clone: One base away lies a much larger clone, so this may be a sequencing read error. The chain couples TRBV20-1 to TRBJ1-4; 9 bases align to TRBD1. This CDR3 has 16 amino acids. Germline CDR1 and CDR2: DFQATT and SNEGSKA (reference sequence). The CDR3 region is CSASPNTGTGNEKPFF. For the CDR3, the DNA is TGCAGTGCTAGTCCCAATACCGGGACAGGGAACGAAAAACCGTTTTTT.

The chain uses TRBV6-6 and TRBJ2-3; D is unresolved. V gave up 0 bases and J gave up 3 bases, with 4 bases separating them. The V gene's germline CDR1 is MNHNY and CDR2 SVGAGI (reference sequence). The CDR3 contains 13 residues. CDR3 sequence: CASSYSGTDTQYF. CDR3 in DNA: TGTGCCAGCAGTTACTCCGGGACAGATACGCAGTATTTT.

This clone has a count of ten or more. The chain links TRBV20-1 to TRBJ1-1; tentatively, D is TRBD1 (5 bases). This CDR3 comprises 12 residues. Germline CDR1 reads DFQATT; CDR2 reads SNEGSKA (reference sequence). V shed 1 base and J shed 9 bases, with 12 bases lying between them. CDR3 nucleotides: TGCAGTGCTAGAGGAAGGGACCCCCAAGCTTTCTTT. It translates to CSARGRDPQAFF.

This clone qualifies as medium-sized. The CDR3 here is CASVLGGSYNEQFF. The CDR3 DNA is TGTGCCAGCGTTTTGGGGGGCTCCTACAATGAGCAGTTCTTC. The chain uses TRBV2 and TRBJ2-1, with D possibly matching TRBD2 (6 bases). In germline, CDR1 is SNHLY, CDR2 FYNNEI. The CDR3 length is 14 residues. V lost 8 bases and J lost 0, with 11 bases in between. Using reference TRBV2 and TRBJ2-1 for the parts outside the CDR3, the full variable domain is EPEVTQTPSHQVTQMGQEVILRCVPISNHLYFYWYRQILGQKVEFLVSFYNNEISEKSEIFDDQFSVERPDGSNFTLKIRSTKLEDSAMYFCASVLGGSYNEQFFGPGTRLTVL.

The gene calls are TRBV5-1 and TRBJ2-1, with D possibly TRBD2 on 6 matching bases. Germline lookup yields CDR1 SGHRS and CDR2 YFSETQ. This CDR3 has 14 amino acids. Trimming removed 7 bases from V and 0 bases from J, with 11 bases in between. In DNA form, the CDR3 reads TGCGCCAGCGGGGAGGACAACTCCTACAATGAGCAGTTCTTC. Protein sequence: CASGEDNSYNEQFF.

CDR3 in DNA: TGCGCCAGCAGCCCGGGACAAGTCCAAGAGACCCAGTACTTC. Translating gives CASSPGQVQETQYF. This chain connects TRBV5-1 to TRBJ2-5, with D tentatively TRBD1 (6 bases). The CDR3 loop spans 14 amino acids. V was trimmed by 4 bases and J by 1 base, leaving 11 bases between them. Germline CDR1 and CDR2: SGHRS and YFSETQ.

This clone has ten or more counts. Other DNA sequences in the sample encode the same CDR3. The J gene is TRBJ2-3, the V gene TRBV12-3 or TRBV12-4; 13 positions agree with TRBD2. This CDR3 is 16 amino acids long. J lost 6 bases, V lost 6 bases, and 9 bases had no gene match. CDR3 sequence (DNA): TGTGCCAGCAGATCCTTACTAGCGGGAGGGGTCGATACGCAGTATTTT. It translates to CASRSLLAGGVDTQYF.

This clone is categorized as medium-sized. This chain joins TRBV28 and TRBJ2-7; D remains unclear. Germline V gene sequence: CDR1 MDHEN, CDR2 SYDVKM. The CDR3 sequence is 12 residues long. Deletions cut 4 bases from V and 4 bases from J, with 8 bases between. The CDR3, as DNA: TGTGCCAGCAGTTCTGTAGGGTACGAGCAGTACTTC. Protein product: CASSSVGYEQYF. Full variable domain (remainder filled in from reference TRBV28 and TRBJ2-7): DVKVTQSSRYLVKRTGEKVFLECVQDMDHENMFWYRQDPGLGLRLIYFSYDVKMKEKGDIPEGYSVSREKKERFSLILESASTNQTSMYLCASSSVGYEQYFGPGTRLTVT.

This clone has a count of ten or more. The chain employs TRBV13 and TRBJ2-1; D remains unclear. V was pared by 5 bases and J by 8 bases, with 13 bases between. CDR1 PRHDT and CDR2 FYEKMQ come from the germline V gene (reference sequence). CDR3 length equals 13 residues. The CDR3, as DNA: TGTGCCAGCAGCGACCGGACGAGTCATGAGCAGTTCTTC. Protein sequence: CASSDRTSHEQFF.

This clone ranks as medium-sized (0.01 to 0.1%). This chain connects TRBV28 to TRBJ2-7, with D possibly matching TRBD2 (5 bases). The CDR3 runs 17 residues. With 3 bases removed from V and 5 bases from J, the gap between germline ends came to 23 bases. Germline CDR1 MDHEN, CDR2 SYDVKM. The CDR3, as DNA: TGTGCCAGCAGTTTCATCTCGGGCGGAGGTTGGGATGACGAGCAGTACTTC. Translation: CASSFISGGGWDDEQYF.

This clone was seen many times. In DNA, the CDR3 is TGTGCCAGCAGCTTAATGGGGGGCAATGAGCAGTTCTTC. Encoded protein: CASSLMGGNEQFF. The chain couples TRBV7-6 to TRBJ2-1; TRBD2 is a possible D gene (6 bases). V dropped 2 bases and J dropped 6 bases, with 8 bases sitting between them. Germline CDR1 reads SGHVS; CDR2 reads FNYEAQ. This CDR3 spans 13 amino acids.

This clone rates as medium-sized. CDR3 coding DNA: TGTGCCAGCAGTGAAGCGACAGGGCCAAACATTCAGTACTTC. Amino acids: CASSEATGPNIQYF. The chain couples TRBV6-1 to TRBJ2-4, with 7 positions matching TRBD1. V shed 0 bases, J shed 6 bases, and the junction held 2 bases outside the gene matches. The CDR3 is 14 amino acids. Germline lookup yields CDR1 MNHNS and CDR2 SASEGT.

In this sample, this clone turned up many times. CDR3 coding DNA: TGTGCCAGCAGCGTAGGTTCAGGGGAAGAAAAACTGTTTTTT. Its translation: CASSVGSGEEKLFF. This chain connects TRBV9 to TRBJ1-4; D is possibly TRBD1 (6 bases). The CDR3 runs to 14 residues. The germline V gene has CDR1 SGDLS and CDR2 YYNGEE. The V end lost 0 bases, the J end lost 8 bases, and 11 bases lay between the germline ends. The variable domain in full, with the rest retrieved from reference TRBV9 and TRBJ1-4, is DSGVTQTPKHLITATGQRVTLRCSPRSGDLSVYWYQQSLDQGLQFLIQYYNGEERAKGNILERFSAQQFPDLHSELNLSSLELGDSALYFCASSVGSGEEKLFFGSGTQLSVL.

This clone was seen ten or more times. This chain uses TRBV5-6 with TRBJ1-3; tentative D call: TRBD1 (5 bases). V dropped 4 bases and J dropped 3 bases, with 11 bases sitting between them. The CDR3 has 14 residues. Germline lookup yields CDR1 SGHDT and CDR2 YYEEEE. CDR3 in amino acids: CASSPWDRGNTIYF. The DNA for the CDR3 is TGTGCCAGCAGCCCGTGGGACCGTGGAAACACCATATATTTT.

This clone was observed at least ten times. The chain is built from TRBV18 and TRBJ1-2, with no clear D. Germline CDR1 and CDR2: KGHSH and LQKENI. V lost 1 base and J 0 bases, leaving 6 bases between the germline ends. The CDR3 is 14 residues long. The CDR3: CASSPLRANYGYTF. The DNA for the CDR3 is TGTGCCAGCTCACCACTCCGGGCTAACTATGGCTACACCTTC.

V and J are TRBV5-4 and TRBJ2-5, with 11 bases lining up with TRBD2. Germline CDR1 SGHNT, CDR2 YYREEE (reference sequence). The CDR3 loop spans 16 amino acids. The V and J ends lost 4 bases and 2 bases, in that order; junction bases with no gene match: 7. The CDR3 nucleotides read TGTGCCAGCAGCACTCCGGGACTAGCGGAACAAGAGACCCAGTACTTC. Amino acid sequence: CASSTPGLAEQETQYF.